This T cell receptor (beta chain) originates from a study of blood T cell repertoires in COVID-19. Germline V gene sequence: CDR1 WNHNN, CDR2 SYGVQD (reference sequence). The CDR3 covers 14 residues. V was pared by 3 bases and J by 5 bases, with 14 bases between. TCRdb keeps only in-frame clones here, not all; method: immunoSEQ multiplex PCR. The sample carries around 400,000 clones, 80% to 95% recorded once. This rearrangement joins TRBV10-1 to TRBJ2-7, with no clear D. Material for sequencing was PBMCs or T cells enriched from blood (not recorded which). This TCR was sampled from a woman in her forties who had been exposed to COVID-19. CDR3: CASSDHGPIHEQYF. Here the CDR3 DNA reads TGCGCCAGCAGTGATCATGGGCCCATCCACGAGCAGTACTTC.